The 11 T cell receptor beta chains presented below share a single source sample, sequenced in a study of regulatory T cells in long-lasting Graves disease. The authors built TCR beta libraries using iRepertoire HTBI primers and Arm-PCR of CDR3 regions. TCRdb analysed the multiplex PCR reads with MiXCR anew, one entry per CDR3 protein. The repertoire holds hundreds of thousands of distinct CDR3 sequences, with approximately 22% as singletons. The time point is: persistent/refractory GD, antithyroid drugs over 5 years with positive TRAb. Preparation of the TCR library used RNA extracted from PBMCs. The sequencing used peripheral blood mononuclear cells (PBMCs), collected when the disease was refractory, from a patient treated with antithyroid drugs. Every receptor here comes from a female donor with Graves disease.

This clonotype was counted a few times. The chain links TRBV9 to TRBJ1-2, with 8 bases that match TRBD1. The CDR3 has 15 amino acids. Unmatched junction bases numbered 12, after V lost 3 bases and J lost 8 bases. Germline V gene lookup returns CDR1 SGDLS and CDR2 YYNGEE. CDR3 DNA sequence: TGTGCCAGCAGCGCATGGGACAGGCCCCCGAGCGGCTACACCTTC. This translates into CASSAWDRPPSGYTF.

The gene calls are TRBV27 and TRBJ2-1; TRBD2 aligns across 11 bases. The trim removed 5 bases at V and 7 bases at J, leaving 7 bases unmatched. This CDR3 region has 15 residues. Germline V gives CDR1 MNHEY, CDR2 SMNVEV (reference sequence). The CDR3 nucleotides read TGTGCCAGCAGTATCACTAGCGGGAGTTTTAATGAGCAGTTCTTC. It encodes CASSITSGSFNEQFF.

This clonotype occurred many times. The chain is built from TRBV11-3 and TRBJ2-2; D remains unclear. Trimming cost V 3 bases and J 0 bases, with 8 bases left between them. The CDR3 runs 15 residues. CDR1 and CDR2 (germline): SGHNT, YENEEA. The CDR3 reads CASSLRNSNTGELFF. The DNA of the CDR3 is TGTGCCAGCAGCTTGCGGAACTCGAACACCGGGGAGCTGTTTTTT.

This chain connects TRBV5-1 to TRBJ1-1; 8 nucleotides line up with TRBD1. Germline CDR1 and CDR2: SGHRS and YFSETQ. With V trimmed by 2 bases and J by 0 bases, 6 bases remained unmatched. The CDR3 runs 16 residues. CDR3 in amino acids: CASSFPGTGMNTEAFF. In nucleotides, the CDR3 is TGCGCCAGCAGCTTTCCCGGGACAGGTATGAACACTGAAGCTTTCTTT.

This chain connects TRBV7-3 to TRBJ2-7, with a weak D call TRBD1 (6 bases). The CDR3 covers 13 residues. V dropped 0 bases and J dropped 6 bases, with 9 bases sitting between them. Germline V gene lookup returns CDR1 SGHTA and CDR2 FQGTGA. The CDR3 sequence is CASSLTKGGEQYF. The CDR3 coding sequence is TGTGCCAGCAGCTTAACGAAAGGGGGCGAGCAGTACTTC.

Remarks on this clonotype: Given a much more abundant clone one base away, this may be a read error. No conserved phenylalanine or tryptophan ends this CDR3, so it is likely a read error. The chain joins TRBV29-1 to TRBJ1-1, with 7 nucleotides matching TRBD1. The ends lost 7 bases at V and 0 bases at J; junction bases unmatched: 5. The CDR3 has 13 amino acids. Looked up from germline, CDR1 is SQVTM and CDR2 is ANQGSEA. CDR3 amino acids: CSASGQLNTEAFS. Written as DNA, the CDR3 is TGCAGCGCCTCGGGACAGCTGAACACTGAAGCTTTCTCT.

This clonotype was recorded a few times. CDR3 residues: CASSVAGGQAPEQYF. The CDR3 DNA reads TGTGCCAGCAGCGTAGCGGGGGGACAGGCCCCCGAGCAGTACTTC. J is TRBJ2-7 and V is TRBV9, with a possible D match to TRBD1 (8 bases). Germline values: CDR1 SGDLS, CDR2 YYNGEE. The V gene lost 0 bases and the J gene lost 6 bases, with 16 bases spanning the gap. The CDR3 runs to 15 residues.

J is TRBJ2-7 and V is TRBV28, with D perhaps assigned TRBD1 or TRBD2 (5 bases each). Per germline, CDR1 MDHEN and CDR2 SYDVKM. V was clipped by 6 bases and J by 0 bases, with 12 bases between them. The CDR3 is 14 residues long. The CDR3 region is CASRMTGTSYEQYF. The CDR3 DNA sequence: TGTGCCAGCAGGATGACGGGGACCTCCTACGAGCAGTACTTC.

This clonotype was recorded at least ten times. At one end, the junction sequence differs from germline, possibly due to a read error. In nucleotides, the CDR3 is TGCAGTGCCCCTTCTTGGGGGGCCGCACGATTC. Translation gives CSAPSWGAARF. The J gene is TRBJ1-2, the V gene TRBV20-1; a possible D gene is TRBD1 (6 bases). The CDR3 is 11 residues long. In germline, CDR1 is DFQATT, CDR2 SNEGSKA (reference sequence).

This clonotype was detected only a few times. The gene calls are TRBV6-4 and TRBJ1-6; D gene unclear. Germline values: CDR1 MRHNA, CDR2 SNTAGT. V was trimmed by 3 bases and J by 7 bases, leaving 7 bases between them. The CDR3 spans 13 residues. CDR3 in amino acids: CASSETRNSPLHF. The CDR3 DNA is TGTGCCAGCAGTGAGACGAGAAATTCACCCCTCCACTTT.

J is TRBJ2-6 and V is TRBV11-1, with 9 positions matching TRBD2. Germline CDR1 and CDR2: SGHAT and FQDESV (reference sequence). The CDR3 has 16 amino acids. With V trimmed by 8 bases and J by 0 bases, 5 bases remained unmatched. Here the CDR3 DNA reads TGTGCCAGCGACCGCGGGAGGGCCTCTGGGGCCAACGTCCTGACTTTC. As protein: CASDRGRASGANVLTF.